This T cell receptor beta chain was retrieved from a study of response to subunit inactivated influenza vaccine. Points from the study as a whole: Authors suggested seasonal influenza vaccinations each recruit few new T cells.

One entry per CDR3 protein, called by TCRdb with MiXCR from the RT-PCR reads. The top ten hold 10% to 15% of the sample, which has fewer than 650,000 distinct CDR3 sequences, roughly 13% seen once. This clonotype was seen at least ten times. Its specificity is not known. The CDR3 sequence is 14 residues long. Between the trimmed V and J ends, which lost 2 bases and 2 bases, there was a span of 13 bases. The germline gives CDR1 DFQATT, CDR2 SNEGSKA (reference sequence). The chain uses TRBV20-1 and TRBJ2-7; D gene uncertain. This material consisted of PBMCs from blood, taken 40 to 50 days after vaccination. The TCR sequence derives from a middle-aged man who received an inactivated influenza vaccine. CDR3 in amino acids: CSARLKWSPYEQYF. The DNA for the CDR3 is TGCAGTGCTAGACTGAAGTGGAGCCCCTACGAGCAGTACTTC.